Each of the 5 T cell receptor beta chains below was sequenced from the same sample in a study of CD8 T cells in Susac syndrome. The authors reverse transcribed roughly 0.5 to 1 ug RNA with random hexamers. In TCRdb, the immunoSEQ multiplex PCR reads were re-called with MiXCR into one record per CDR3 protein. This repertoire shows roughly 150,000 distinct CDR3 sequences, nearly 97% found once; its top ten account for over 0.12%. Input material: CD8+ T cells from PBMCs. These receptors were collected from a human donor with multiple sclerosis.

This clonotype was seen just once. The chain joins TRBV7-9 to TRBJ2-5, with 9 bases matching TRBD2. This CDR3 region has 19 residues. V dropped 4 bases and J dropped 3; count of bases not matched to a gene: 18. CDR1 is SEHNR, CDR2 FQNEAQ, per germline (reference sequence). The CDR3 DNA is TGTGCCAGCAGCTCGACCCGGGCACTAGCGGGCACCACGAAAGAGACCCAGTACTTC. Residues: CASSSTRALAGTTKETQYF.

The chain has TRBV12-3 or TRBV12-4 and TRBJ1-4; D is unresolved. The CDR3 totals 13 residues. V dropped 8 bases and J dropped 8 bases, with 15 bases sitting between them. The CDR3 loop is CASSPAQKEKLFF. CDR3 nucleotides: TGTGCCAGCTCCCCGGCCCAAAAGGAAAAACTGTTTTTT.

The gene calls are TRBV20-1 and TRBJ1-2; D is uncertain. Trimming shortened V by 6 bases and J by 4 bases, and 21 bases separated the two germline ends. There are 15 residues in the CDR3. Germline V CDR1 and CDR2: DFQATT, SNEGSKA (reference sequence). Here the CDR3 reads CSAYHTTGRFYGYTF. The CDR3 DNA reads TGCAGTGCGTACCATACTACCGGACGGTTCTATGGCTACACCTTC.

The chain employs TRBV19 and TRBJ1-1; TRBD1 matches at 8 bases. Trimming removed 3 bases from V and 5 bases from J; junction bases left unmatched: 11. Germline loops: CDR1 LNHDA, CDR2 SQIVND (reference sequence). This CDR3 has 16 residues. CDR3 sequence (DNA): TGTGCCAGTAGTATGGCAGGGGGCGCGAGTTGGACTGAAGCTTTCTTT. Its translation: CASSMAGGASWTEAFF.

This rearrangement joins TRBV30 to TRBJ2-3, with D possibly matching TRBD1 (6 bases). The CDR3 consists of 15 residues. Trimming left V 2 bases short and J 1 base short, with 13 bases between. Germline CDR1 is GTSNPN and CDR2 is SVGIG (reference sequence). The CDR3 region is CAWSSVGAGTDTQYF. The CDR3 DNA follows: TGTGCCTGGAGTAGTGTGGGGGCCGGCACAGATACGCAGTATTTT. Filled out from reference TRBV30 and TRBJ2-3, the complete variable domain reads SQTIHQWPATLVQPVGSPLSLECTVEGTSNPNLYWYRQAAGRGLQLLFYSVGIGQISSEVPQNLSASRPQDRQFILSSKKLLLSDSGFYLCAWSSVGAGTDTQYFGPGTRLTVL.